This T cell receptor beta chain came from a study of CD4+ T cells in melanoma. From germline, CDR1 is SGHTS and CDR2 YDEGEE. The CDR3 spans 18 residues. The repertoire was sequenced with immunoSEQ multiplex PCR; TCRdb's copy has only in-frame clones and lacks some. The repertoire holds fewer than 200 clones, with about two thirds as singletons. The chain recombines TRBV5-8 with TRBJ2-7; 15 nucleotides align to TRBD2. This sequence originates from a human donor with melanoma. In nucleotides, the CDR3 is TGTAGCAGCTACGCCGGGACTAGCGGGGGGACAAGCTCCTACGAGCAGTACTTC. As protein: CSSYAGTSGGTSSYEQYF.